Presented here are 23 T cell receptor beta chains from one specimen sequenced in a study of blood T cell repertoires in COVID-19. The table came from immunoSEQ multiplex PCR; TCRdb's copy has only in-frame clones and leaves some out. The sample consists of 40,000 to 55,000 clones, about four fifths of them appearing once. Sequencing was performed on peripheral blood. These TCRs come from a man in his fifties with active COVID-19.

This clone was detected only once. The J gene is TRBJ1-6, the V gene TRBV19, with D possibly matching TRBD1 (5 bases). CDR3 size: 13 residues. The germline gives CDR1 LNHDA, CDR2 SQIVND (reference sequence). V was trimmed by 3 bases and J by 7 bases, leaving 7 bases between them. This chain's CDR3 is CASSITGNSPLHF. The CDR3 nucleotides read TGTGCCAGTAGTATTACAGGAAATTCACCCCTCCACTTT. The full variable domain, rest sourced from reference TRBV19 and TRBJ1-6, is DGGITQSPKYLFRKEGQNVTLSCEQNLNHDAMYWYRQDPGQGLRLIYYSQIVNDFQKGDIAEGYSVSREKKESFPLTVTSAQKNPTAFYLCASSITGNSPLHFGNGTRLTVT.

The CDR3 nucleotides read TGTGCCAGCGCTGAGTCCGGGGGACCTTATGGCTACACCTTC. Its protein product is CASAESGGPYGYTF. This chain links TRBV2 with TRBJ1-2, with a possible D match to TRBD1 (5 bases). The CDR3 loop spans 14 amino acids. Trimming stripped 8 bases from V and 5 bases from J, with 18 bases between. Germline V gives CDR1 SNHLY, CDR2 FYNNEI.

This chain links TRBV20-1 with TRBJ2-7; D uncertain. There are 11 residues in the CDR3. The germline V gene encodes CDR1 DFQATT and CDR2 SNEGSKA (reference sequence). V lost 2 bases and J lost 4, with 6 bases in between. CDR3 region: CSARLSYEQYF. DNA of the CDR3: TGCAGTGCTAGACTGAGTTACGAGCAGTACTTC.

The CDR3 nucleotides read TGTGCCAGCAGTTACTCGATCGATCGACTTTGGACCGGGGAGCTGTTTTTT. Translation gives CASSYSIDRLWTGELFF. The V gene is TRBV6-2 or TRBV6-3, the J gene TRBJ2-2; no firm D call. This CDR3 contains 17 residues. Germline lookup yields CDR1 MNHEY and CDR2 SVGEGT. V was trimmed by 0 bases and J by 5 bases, leaving 16 bases between them.

The V call is TRBV4-1, the J call TRBJ2-3, with 11 bases aligning to TRBD2. The CDR3 spans 15 residues. The germline gives CDR1 MGHRA, CDR2 YSYEKL. Trimming cost V 4 bases and J 3 bases; bases outside gene matches: 3. CDR3 sequence reads: CASSRLAGRTDTQYF. The CDR3 DNA follows: TGCGCCAGCAGCCGACTAGCGGGACGTACAGATACGCAGTATTTT.

For the CDR3, the DNA is TGTGCCAGTAGGGCACAGGGGAAGGATGGCTACACCTTC. Protein sequence: CASRAQGKDGYTF. The chain has TRBV19 and TRBJ1-2; 7 bases match TRBD1. The CDR3 has 13 residues. The germline gives CDR1 LNHDA, CDR2 SQIVND (reference sequence). The V gene end was trimmed by 6 bases and the J gene end by 6 bases; junction bases not matched to a gene: 7.

This clone was detected only a few times. The chain recombines TRBV9 with TRBJ2-3; TRBD2 matches at 15 bases. The V gene's germline CDR1 is SGDLS and CDR2 YYNGEE. This CDR3 is built from 18 residues. V lost 3 bases and J lost 10; bases outside the gene matches: 15. The CDR3 region is CASSGTSGGAVVGIAQYF. CDR3 DNA: TGTGCCAGCAGCGGGACTAGCGGGGGGGCCGTTGTCGGTATCGCGCAGTATTTT.

In its sample, this clone was seen once. The chain links TRBV19 to TRBJ2-7; TRBD1 matches at 10 bases. The V gene's germline CDR1 is LNHDA and CDR2 SQIVND (reference sequence). The CDR3 runs to 16 residues. The V segment lost 5 bases and the J segment 0 bases; nucleotides outside the gene matches: 7. CDR3 amino acids: CASSGVTGGSSYEQYF. CDR3 sequence (DNA): TGTGCCAGTAGTGGGGTGACAGGGGGCTCCTCCTACGAGCAGTACTTC.

This clone appeared once. The V call is TRBV2, the J call TRBJ2-2; 9 positions agree with TRBD2. The germline CDR1 and CDR2 sequences are SNHLY and FYNNEI. The V gene end was trimmed by 6 bases and the J gene end by 8 bases; junction bases not matched to a gene: 10. CDR3 length: 15 residues. The CDR3 reads CASSQLAGTLGELFF. CDR3 coding DNA: TGTGCCAGCAGCCAACTAGCGGGCACGTTGGGGGAGCTGTTTTTT.

Written as DNA, the CDR3 is TGTGCCAGCAATCGACAGGGCAATCAGCCCCAGCATTTT. This encodes CASNRQGNQPQHF. The chain carries TRBV28 and TRBJ1-5; D is possibly TRBD1 (6 bases). The CDR3 runs to 13 residues. From germline, CDR1 is MDHEN and CDR2 SYDVKM. Trimming removed 7 bases at V and 2 bases at J, with 9 bases between.

For the CDR3, the DNA is TGTGCCAGCTCGTGGGCAGTCCAAGAGACCCAGTACTTC. This codes for CASSWAVQETQYF. The chain employs TRBV18 and TRBJ2-5; D is unresolved. Germline-derived CDR1 and CDR2 are KGHSH and LQKENI. The ends were cut back, 6 bases at V and 1 base at J, with 9 bases in the middle. CDR3 size: 13 residues.

V usage is TRBV27 and J usage is TRBJ1-5; TRBD1 agrees at 7 bases. CDR3 length: 13 amino acids. V gave up 4 bases and J gave up 9 bases; unmatched junction bases: 6. Looked up from germline, CDR1 is MNHEY and CDR2 is SMNVEV (reference sequence). The CDR3 protein is CASSSGQVSPQHF. The CDR3 nucleotides are TGTGCCAGCAGTTCTGGACAGGTCTCGCCCCAGCATTTT.

V usage is TRBV4-3 and J usage is TRBJ2-3, with TRBD2 matching over 10 bases. V shed 3 bases, J shed 1 base, and the junction held 4 bases outside the gene matches. The CDR3 is 16 amino acids. The V gene's germline CDR1 is LGHNA and CDR2 YSLEER. CDR3 sequence (DNA): TGCGCCAGCAGCCATACAAGCGGGGGGGGCACAGATACGCAGTATTTT. The encoded protein is CASSHTSGGGTDTQYF.

There are many counts of this clone. This chain connects TRBV23-1 to TRBJ1-2; the D gene is possibly TRBD1 (5 bases). Being an ORF, TRBV23-1 has a function that is uncertain. The CDR3 totals 16 residues. The ends were cut back, 4 bases at V and 7 bases at J, with 22 bases in the middle. CDR3 loop: CASSPKILGEGIGYTF. DNA of the CDR3: TGCGCCAGCAGTCCCAAAATCTTAGGGGAAGGAATTGGCTACACCTTC.

This sequence joins TRBV27 and TRBJ2-7, with D maybe TRBD1 (5 bases). V was pared by 5 bases and J by 2 bases, with 16 bases between. The CDR3 is made up of 15 amino acids. The germline gives CDR1 MNHEY, CDR2 SMNVEV (reference sequence). The CDR3 bases are TGTGCCAGCAGTCCCTTAAGTCCAGGGCCCTACGAGCAGTACTTC. It specifies CASSPLSPGPYEQYF.

This chain uses TRBV19 with TRBJ1-2; 11 nucleotides align to TRBD1. Trimming cost V 6 bases and J 3 bases; bases outside gene matches: 6. CDR1 is LNHDA and CDR2 is SQIVND in the germline V gene (reference sequence). This CDR3 spans 15 amino acids. The CDR3 DNA follows: TGTGCCAGTAGCCGGGGACAGGGGGTTTACTATGGCTACACCTTC. Translation: CASSRGQGVYYGYTF. The full variable domain, completed using reference TRBV19 and TRBJ1-2, is DGGITQSPKYLFRKEGQNVTLSCEQNLNHDAMYWYRQDPGQGLRLIYYSQIVNDFQKGDIAEGYSVSREKKESFPLTVTSAQKNPTAFYLCASSRGQGVYYGYTFGSGTRLTVV.

Note on this clone: The sample holds other DNA sequences that translate to the same CDR3. The chain joins TRBV19 to TRBJ1-5, with 10 bases identical to TRBD1. Germline assignment: CDR1 LNHDA and CDR2 SQIVND (reference sequence). CDR3 length: 14 residues. Trimming at V came to 6 bases and at J to 2 bases, leaving 1 base not matched to a gene. The DNA of the CDR3 is TGTGCCAGTAGAGGGACAGGGGGCAATCAGCCCCAGCATTTT. Its protein is CASRGTGGNQPQHF.

This chain joins TRBV5-1 and TRBJ2-7; 11 nucleotides agree with TRBD1. There are 14 residues in the CDR3. V was pared by 5 bases and J by 4 bases, with 5 bases of the junction left unmatched. CDR1 and CDR2 from the germline V gene are SGHRS and YFSETQ. CDR3 in DNA: TGCGCCAGCAGTCAGGACAGGGGGCTATACGAGCAGTACTTC. This gives the protein CASSQDRGLYEQYF. Supplemented by reference TRBV5-1 and TRBJ2-7, the full variable domain reads KAGVTQTPRYLIKTRGQQVTLSCSPISGHRSVSWYQQTPGQGLQFLFEYFSETQRNKGNFPGRFSGRQFSNSRSEMNVSTLELGDSALYLCASSQDRGLYEQYFGPGTRLTVT.

The V call is TRBV11-2, the J call TRBJ1-2; possibly TRBD1 for D (5 bases). The germline V gene encodes CDR1 SGHAT and CDR2 FQNNGV. V lost 1 base, J lost 6 bases, and 15 bases lay in between. The CDR3 spans 15 residues. CDR3 DNA: TGTGCCAGCAGCTTAGTCGTGGGGCGCGGGGATGGCTACACCTTC. Translation gives CASSLVVGRGDGYTF. The variable domain in full, completed from reference TRBV11-2 and TRBJ1-2, reads EAGVAQSPRYKIIEKRQSVAFWCNPISGHATLYWYQQILGQGPKLLIQFQNNGVVDDSQLPKDRFSAERLKGVDSTLKIQPAKLEDSAVYLCASSLVVGRGDGYTFGSGTRLTVV.

The chain employs TRBV6-6 and TRBJ2-3; TRBD2 aligns across 7 bases. CDR1 is MNHNY, CDR2 SVGAGI, per germline (reference sequence). V shed 10 bases, J shed 2 bases, and the junction held 12 bases outside the gene matches. This CDR3 region has 15 residues. The CDR3 coding sequence is TGTGCCACCCTCAGGGCTAGCGGATACACAGATACGCAGTATTTT. Protein product: CATLRASGYTDTQYF.

The sample holds one count of this clone. The gene calls are TRBV5-5 and TRBJ2-5, with 7 nucleotides matching TRBD2. The junction had 15 bases not matched to a gene; V was cut back by 6 bases and J by 4 bases. This CDR3 has 16 amino acids. From germline, CDR1 is SGHKS and CDR2 YYEKEE (reference sequence). The CDR3 loop reads CASILWGGGEGETQYF. CDR3 DNA sequence: TGTGCCAGCATCCTATGGGGGGGAGGAGAGGGAGAGACCCAGTACTTC.

The chain couples TRBV7-6 to TRBJ2-3, with TRBD1 matching over 7 bases. The CDR3 runs 15 residues. Germline values: CDR1 SGHVS, CDR2 FNYEAQ. The V and J ends lost 7 bases and 4 bases, in that order; junction bases with no gene match: 11. The CDR3 loop reads CASTPEGALADTQYF. The CDR3 region has the DNA TGTGCCAGCACCCCTGAGGGGGCGCTCGCAGATACGCAGTATTTT.

The chain has TRBV28 and TRBJ1-5; a weak D match, TRBD1 (6 bases). Germline V gene sequence: CDR1 MDHEN, CDR2 SYDVKM. Trimming pared 4 bases from V and 8 bases from J, leaving 21 bases between. The CDR3 is 16 amino acids. CDR3 sequence (DNA): TGTGCCAGCAGTTATAGCGCCGGGACAAACCATGAGCCCCAGCATTTT. It codes for CASSYSAGTNHEPQHF.